This T cell receptor beta chain was observed in a study of T-cell reconstitution after alpha-beta-depleted transplantation in children. Study-wide results and caveats: Reportedly, alpha-beta T cells present about two months post-transplant originated from several hundred expanded clones of graft origin. At one year after transplant, newly produced T cells mostly accounted for T-cell counts and diversity.

Unique molecular identifiers featured in how the TCRbeta library was prepared. TCRdb re-called the PCR reads through MiXCR, storing one row per CDR3 protein. The profile covers hundreds of thousands of distinct CDR3 sequences, with approximately 8.4% appearing a single time and 35% taken by the ten largest. This clonotype has a count of ten or more. Its target is unknown. V lost 4 bases and J 2 bases, leaving 18 bases between the germline ends. The CDR3 sequence is 16 residues long. From germline, CDR1 is SGHDT and CDR2 YYEEEE. The clonotype was recovered from a male patient aged 2 to 9 who had a stem cell transplant for acute myeloid leukemia, so the T cells may come from the graft donor. The V gene is TRBV5-6, the J gene TRBJ2-5; D may be TRBD2 (6 bases). Sequenced material: PBMCs, mostly from graft donor cells, taken 360 days after TCRalphabeta/CD19-depleted stem cell transplant. The CDR3 reads CASSVLGGTAQETQYF. CDR3 nucleotide sequence: TGTGCCAGCAGCGTGCTGGGGGGAACGGCACAAGAGACCCAGTACTTC.